These 32 T cell receptor beta chains were all obtained from the same sample, sequenced in a study of control samples from healthy donors and cancer patients. Measured with immunoSEQ multiplex PCR; TCRdb has only the in-frame clones, and not every one. Counted here are about 50,000 clones, 94% occurring once; the ten biggest clones make up around 4.2%. The sequenced sample consisted of blood. The origin of the receptors is a man aged 25 to 40 in good health.

J is TRBJ1-2 and V is TRBV12-5; D gene uncertain. Germline assignment: CDR1 LGHNT and CDR2 FRNRAP. The CDR3 extends over 13 amino acids. V gave up 1 base and J gave up 8 bases, with 11 bases separating them. The CDR3 coding sequence is TGTGCTAGTGGTTTGGACGGCCTTGGGGGCTACACCTTC. It encodes CASGLDGLGGYTF.

This clone has just one count. The chain recombines TRBV20-1 with TRBJ1-1, with D uncertain. This CDR3 has 11 residues. Deletions cut 0 bases from V and 11 bases from J, with 10 bases between. In germline, CDR1 is DFQATT, CDR2 SNEGSKA (reference sequence). The CDR3 bases are TGCAGTGCTAGAGATACCCGAAGTGCTTTCTTT. The encoded protein is CSARDTRSAFF.

The gene calls are TRBV6-2 or TRBV6-3 and TRBJ2-3; 7 bases are shared with TRBD2. The J segment lost 0 bases and the V segment lost 8 bases, leaving 8 bases of the junction unmatched. The germline gives CDR1 MNHEY, CDR2 SVGEGT. This CDR3 is 15 amino acids long. CDR3 DNA sequence: TGTGCCAGCGGTTCCTTCGGGGGGAGCACAGATACGCAGTATTTT. This sequence encodes CASGSFGGSTDTQYF.

The CDR3 spells CASSEGPQETQYF. The CDR3 bases are TGTGCCAGTTCGGAGGGCCCCCAAGAGACCCAGTACTTC. The chain recombines TRBV19 with TRBJ2-5; D possibly corresponds to TRBD2 (6 bases). CDR3 length equals 13 residues. Trimming stripped 8 bases from V and 1 base from J, with 11 bases between. Per germline, CDR1 LNHDA and CDR2 SQIVND (reference sequence).

This chain uses TRBV19 with TRBJ1-5, with D possibly TRBD1 on 5 matching bases. The length of the CDR3 is 14 residues. Germline loops: CDR1 LNHDA, CDR2 SQIVND (reference sequence). V was pared by 6 bases and J by 4 bases, with 13 bases between. CDR3 DNA sequence: TGTGCCAGTAGGTACGTAGGGGAAAATCAGCCCCAGCATTTT. Protein: CASRYVGENQPQHF.

This clone was counted a few times. The junction departs from germline at one end; a sequencing error may be responsible. The rearrangement joins TRBV7-7 to TRBJ2-2; the D gene could be TRBD1 or TRBD2 (5 bases each). The CDR3 sequence is 15 residues long. Germline V lookup: CDR1 SSHAT, CDR2 FNYEAQ (reference sequence). CDR3 bases: TGTGCTAGCAGCTCGGGACCGTATGACACCGGGGAGCTGTTTTTT. Amino acid sequence: CASSSGPYDTGELFF.

A remark on this clone: This same CDR3 is encoded by further DNA sequences in the sample. The genes are TRBV18 and TRBJ2-3; D call uncertain. The V and J ends lost 3 bases and 1 base respectively, with 2 bases between them. This CDR3 has 12 amino acids. Germline V lookup: CDR1 KGHSH, CDR2 LQKENI. This CDR3 is CASSPGTDTQYF. Here the CDR3 DNA reads TGTGCCAGCTCACCGGGCACAGATACGCAGTATTTT.

This clone has just one count. The chain is built from TRBV6-4 and TRBJ2-1; TRBD2 aligns across 9 bases. The V segment lost 0 bases and the J segment 2 bases; nucleotides outside the gene matches: 2. Germline V gene lookup returns CDR1 MRHNA and CDR2 SNTAGT. This CDR3 region has 16 residues. CDR3 nucleotides: TGTGCCAGCAGTGACTCAGGCGGGGGGGCCTACAATGAGCAGTTCTTC. It specifies CASSDSGGGAYNEQFF.

This chain uses TRBV5-4 with TRBJ2-3; 8 positions agree with TRBD1. The germline V gene encodes CDR1 SGHNT and CDR2 YYREEE (reference sequence). The junction had 10 bases not matched to a gene; V was cut back by 6 bases and J by 4 bases. This CDR3 is built from 15 residues. As DNA, the CDR3 is TGTGCCAGCACCATTGGACAGGGCATAGCAGATACGCAGTATTTT. Its protein product is CASTIGQGIADTQYF. The whole variable domain, filled in from reference TRBV5-4 and TRBJ2-3, reads ETGVTQSPTHLIKTRGQQVTLRCSSQSGHNTVSWYQQALGQGPQFIFQYYREEENGRGNFPPRFSGLQFPNYSSELNVNALELDDSALYLCASTIGQGIADTQYFGPGTRLTVL.

The chain carries TRBV10-3 and TRBJ1-5; TRBD1 might be the D (6 bases). The V end lost 3 bases, the J end lost 7 bases, and 16 bases lay between the germline ends. CDR3 length: 15 amino acids. The V gene's germline CDR1 is ENHRY and CDR2 SYGVKD. DNA for the CDR3: TGTGCCATCAGTGATAGGGACATATCAAGCCAGCCCCAGCATTTT. This codes for CAISDRDISSQPQHF.

This sequence joins TRBV5-1 and TRBJ2-1; 8 bases line up with TRBD2. Trimming removed 5 bases from V and 7 bases from J; junction bases left unmatched: 8. Germline CDR1 reads SGHRS; CDR2 reads YFSETQ. This CDR3 spans 14 amino acids. In DNA form, the CDR3 reads TGCGCCAGCAGTCAGCGGGAGAGTGGGAATGAGCAGTTCTTC. This translates into CASSQRESGNEQFF. The variable domain in full, completed from reference TRBV5-1 and TRBJ2-1, reads KAGVTQTPRYLIKTRGQQVTLSCSPISGHRSVSWYQQTPGQGLQFLFEYFSETQRNKGNFPGRFSGRQFSNSRSEMNVSTLELGDSALYLCASSQRESGNEQFFGPGTRLTVL.

This sequence joins TRBV7-9 and TRBJ2-7; D is uncertain. CDR1 and CDR2 (germline): SEHNR, FQNEAQ (reference sequence). Trimming left V 5 bases short and J 0 bases short, with 5 bases between. The CDR3 runs 12 residues. CDR3 in DNA: TGTGCCAGCAGCCTAATCTCCTACGAGCAGTACTTC. Its translation is CASSLISYEQYF.

V gene TRBV4-3 combines with J gene TRBJ2-2; tentative D call: TRBD2 (6 bases). The CDR3 totals 16 residues. CDR1 and CDR2 from the germline V gene are LGHNA and YSLEER. The germline V and J ends were trimmed by 0 bases and 5 bases, with 13 bases remaining between them. CDR3 sequence: CASSQDRRGLTGELFF. The CDR3 DNA reads as TGCGCCAGCAGCCAAGATCGGAGGGGTCTTACCGGGGAGCTGTTTTTT.

This clone appeared once. The chain combines TRBV7-3 with TRBJ2-3; D uncertain. The V end was cut by 3 bases, the J end by 4 bases, with 11 bases between. This CDR3 has 14 residues. Germline V gene sequence: CDR1 SGHTA, CDR2 FQGTGA. The CDR3: CASSLGPQPDTQYF. The CDR3 DNA reads TGTGCCAGCAGCTTGGGTCCCCAGCCAGATACGCAGTATTTT.

The V call is TRBV2, the J call TRBJ2-7; 9 bases align to TRBD2. V shed 7 bases and J 3 bases; nucleotides not matched to a gene: 10. CDR3 length: 15 amino acids. CDR1 is SNHLY and CDR2 is FYNNEI in the germline V gene. The DNA of the CDR3 is TGTGCCAGCACTCTTCGACTAGCGGCTAACTACGAGCAGTACTTC. This sequence encodes CASTLRLAANYEQYF.

V and J are TRBV19 and TRBJ1-5; D uncertain. Germline lookup yields CDR1 LNHDA and CDR2 SQIVND (reference sequence). The germline V and J ends were trimmed by 0 bases and 1 base, with 10 bases remaining between them. This CDR3 is built from 16 residues. The DNA of the CDR3 is TGTGCCAGTAGTATAGAGACGGGTTTAAGCAATCAGCCCCAGCATTTT. Amino acids: CASSIETGLSNQPQHF.

The CDR3 coding sequence is TGTGCCAGCAGTCCGCGACAGGGCGGCCGGGAGACCCAGTACTTC. Its protein product is CASSPRQGGRETQYF. The genes are TRBV28 and TRBJ2-5; 7 nucleotides line up with TRBD1. J lost 5 bases, V lost 5 bases, and 11 bases had no gene match. The germline V gene encodes CDR1 MDHEN and CDR2 SYDVKM. The CDR3 contains 15 residues.

The chain recombines TRBV10-3 with TRBJ2-1; D is perhaps TRBD1 (6 bases). In germline, CDR1 is ENHRY, CDR2 SYGVKD. V lost 6 bases, J lost 10 bases, and 16 bases lay in between. The CDR3 extends over 13 amino acids. This chain's CDR3 is CAIRPQQGPEQFF. The CDR3, as DNA: TGTGCCATCAGGCCGCAACAGGGACCCGAGCAGTTCTTC.

The J gene is TRBJ1-2, the V gene TRBV6-4, with D possibly being TRBD1 (6 bases). Germline V CDR1 and CDR2: MRHNA, SNTAGT. This CDR3 is 14 amino acids long. V shed 6 bases and J shed 3 bases, with 14 bases lying between them. In DNA form, the CDR3 reads TGTGCCAGCAGCCCACAGGGTTTTGACTATGGCTACACCTTC. Residues: CASSPQGFDYGYTF.

This chain uses TRBV15 with TRBJ2-7, with D hard to call. This CDR3 spans 14 amino acids. V lost 5 bases and J lost 4, with 15 bases in between. Germline values: CDR1 LNHNV, CDR2 YYDKDF (reference sequence). The DNA of the CDR3 is TGTGCCACCAGCCGTGAACACGGCCCATACGAGCAGTACTTC. Its protein is CATSREHGPYEQYF.

The chain recombines TRBV7-2 with TRBJ2-7, with D possibly matching TRBD2 (5 bases). V was trimmed by 2 bases and J by 5 bases, leaving 13 bases between them. The CDR3 totals 14 residues. Germline V gene sequence: CDR1 SGHTA, CDR2 FQGNSA. The DNA for the CDR3 is TGTGCCAGCAGCTTACAGTCGGGAACCCACGAGCAGTACTTC. Amino acid sequence: CASSLQSGTHEQYF.

This rearrangement joins TRBV18 to TRBJ1-1; D remains ambiguous. Deletions cut 3 bases from V and 1 base from J, with 6 bases between. Germline V gene lookup returns CDR1 KGHSH and CDR2 LQKENI. This CDR3 has 13 amino acids. The CDR3, as DNA: TGTGCCAGCTCACCCTCTGAGAACACTGAAGCTTTCTTT. It is translated as CASSPSENTEAFF.

This sequence joins TRBV5-8 and TRBJ1-3; D might be TRBD1 (5 bases). Deletions cut 1 base from V and 8 bases from J, with 10 bases between. This CDR3 comprises 13 residues. Germline V CDR1 and CDR2: SGHTS, YDEGEE. CDR3 sequence (DNA): TGTGCCAGCAGCTTGTACAGGCGCGACACCATATATTTT. It is translated as CASSLYRRDTIYF.

This clone came up once. V usage is TRBV2 and J usage is TRBJ2-1, with a tentative D call TRBD2 (7 bases). This CDR3 contains 15 residues. Germline V gene data show CDR1 as SNHLY and CDR2 as FYNNEI. Trimming removed 6 bases at V and 6 bases at J, with 18 bases between. CDR3 sequence reads: CASRARGASGNEQFF. The DNA for the CDR3 is TGTGCCAGCAGGGCCCGGGGGGCCTCGGGCAATGAGCAGTTCTTC.

This chain links TRBV7-8 with TRBJ2-7; tentatively, D is TRBD1 (5 bases). The CDR3 runs to 13 residues. CDR1 is SGHVS and CDR2 is FQNEAQ in the germline V gene. With 6 bases removed from V and 3 bases from J, the gap between germline ends came to 12 bases. The CDR3 protein is CASSPGQGYEQYF. CDR3 in DNA: TGTGCCAGCAGTCCCGGTCAGGGCTACGAGCAGTACTTC.

The chain couples TRBV24-1 to TRBJ2-5; D is perhaps TRBD1 (5 bases). Germline-derived CDR1 and CDR2 are KGHDR and SFDVKD. V was shortened by 1 base and J by 2 bases, with 7 bases between the two germline ends. The CDR3 runs 14 residues. The CDR3 is CATSDFRQQETQYF. CDR3 DNA: TGTGCCACCAGTGATTTTAGACAGCAAGAGACCCAGTACTTC.

This clone has only one observation. The chain is built from TRBV24-1 and TRBJ2-2, with 8 bases aligning to TRBD2. This CDR3 is 16 amino acids long. Germline V CDR1 and CDR2: KGHDR, SFDVKD. Trimming took 6 bases from V and 0 from J; bases not matched to a gene: 5. The CDR3 DNA reads TGTGCCACCAGTAGTAGGCGGGGGGCGAACACCGGGGAGCTGTTTTTT. It is translated as CATSSRRGANTGELFF.

The V and J genes are TRBV5-1 and TRBJ2-2; TRBD2 agrees at 7 bases. The germline V gene has CDR1 SGHRS and CDR2 YFSETQ. With 6 bases clipped from V and 1 base from J, the junction kept 0 bases outside the gene matches. The CDR3 contains 13 residues. In DNA form, the CDR3 reads TGCGCCAGCACTAGCGGGAACACCGGGGAGCTGTTTTTT. This translates into CASTSGNTGELFF.

V and J are TRBV7-2 and TRBJ2-1; D possibly corresponds to TRBD1 (6 bases). Germline CDR1 reads SGHTA; CDR2 reads FQGNSA. The V end was cut by 7 bases, the J end by 8 bases, with 15 bases between. This CDR3 is built from 13 residues. The CDR3 reads CASINTGSDEQFF. DNA for the CDR3: TGTGCCAGCATCAACACAGGGTCCGATGAGCAGTTCTTC.

The V and J genes are TRBV5-6 and TRBJ1-1; D call uncertain. Per germline, CDR1 SGHDT and CDR2 YYEEEE. Trimming stripped 6 bases from V and 0 bases from J, with 6 bases between. The CDR3 has 12 residues. CDR3 sequence: CASNYMNTEAFF. DNA for the CDR3: TGTGCCAGCAACTATATGAACACTGAAGCTTTCTTT.

This sequence joins TRBV7-2 and TRBJ2-7; TRBD2 is a possible D gene (5 bases). Looked up from germline, CDR1 is SGHTA and CDR2 is FQGNSA. CDR3 length: 12 residues. Deletions cut 5 bases from V and 3 bases from J, with 8 bases between. In DNA form, the CDR3 reads TGTGCCAGCAGCGTCAGCGGCTACGAGCAGTACTTC. Protein sequence: CASSVSGYEQYF.

The rearrangement joins TRBV30 to TRBJ2-3, with 8 bases identical to TRBD2. From germline, CDR1 is GTSNPN and CDR2 SVGIG (reference sequence). CDR3 length: 15 residues. The junction had 8 bases not matched to a gene; V was cut back by 5 bases and J by 1 base. The CDR3 protein is CAWSGGGIGTDTQYF. The CDR3 region has the DNA TGTGCCTGGTCCGGGGGGGGCATCGGCACAGATACGCAGTATTTT.